These T cell receptor beta chains were read from a single sample in a study of blood T cell repertoires in COVID-19. Clones were read by immunoSEQ multiplex PCR, and TCRdb kept only the in-frame ones, dropping some. The sample records 310,000 or so clones, around 90% being singletons. Material: peripheral blood. The receptors shown here come from a man aged 25 to 40 with COVID-19, enrolled during active disease. Each CDR3 is given with its conserved first and last residue. The D gene is left open where the match is weak. The size entry is marked missing in some rows and otherwise reads once, few, many or a size class.

CDR3 DNA	CDR3 protein	V gene	J gene	clone size	D gene
TGTGCCAGCAGTCCGGCCTTAGCGGGAGTCCCAGCCAATGAGCAGTTCTTC	CASSPALAGVPANEQFF	TRBV27	TRBJ2-1	.	TRBD2
TGTGCCAGCTCACCAGTAGAGGGTGAAAAACTGTTTTTT	CASSPVEGEKLFF	TRBV18	TRBJ1-4	.	.
TGTGCCAGCAGCCAAGGACAATACCGGAGGGACTATGGCTACACCTTC	CASSQGQYRRDYGYTF	TRBV3-1/TRBV3-2	TRBJ1-2	.	.
TGTGCCAGTAGTGACCCCGACAGGGGGAGAAGCACAGATACGCAGTATTTT	CASSDPDRGRSTDTQYF	TRBV19	TRBJ2-3	.	TRBD1
TGTGCCAGCAGGATAGACAGAACCGGGGAGCTGTTTTTT	CASRIDRTGELFF	TRBV12-3/TRBV12-4	TRBJ2-2	few	.
TGTGCCAGCAGCAAAGTCAGGGGGGCAGGGGGCGGTGGTCTACAAGAGACCCAGTACTTC	CASSKVRGAGGGGLQETQYF	TRBV21-1	TRBJ2-5	.	.
TGCGCCAGCAGCTTAACGGGAGCGGTAACTAATGAAAAACTGTTTTTT	CASSLTGAVTNEKLFF	TRBV5-1	TRBJ1-4	.	.
TGTGCCAGCAGCTTACTCGGACAGAGTTGGGGCTCCTACAATGAGCAGTTCTTC	CASSLLGQSWGSYNEQFF	TRBV7-9	TRBJ2-1	.	.
TGTGCCAGCAGTCCCGCGTCCGGCAGGGGGTCCTACGAGCAGTACTTC	CASSPASGRGSYEQYF	TRBV6-2/TRBV6-3	TRBJ2-7	.	TRBD1
TGTGCCAGCAGCTCCTCGGGTTTCCAAGAGACCCAGTACTTC	CASSSSGFQETQYF	TRBV27	TRBJ2-5	.	.
TGTGCCACCAGGGGCGGGAGCGCAGATACGCAGTATTTT	CATRGGSADTQYF	TRBV24-1	TRBJ2-3	.	TRBD2
TGTGCCAGCAGCCGAAGCGGGAGTCAATACAATGAGCAGTTCTTC	CASSRSGSQYNEQFF	TRBV5-4	TRBJ2-1	.	TRBD2
TGCGCCAGCAACTTGTCGGGCGGGAAAAACATTCAGTACTTC	CASNLSGGKNIQYF	TRBV5-1	TRBJ2-4	once	.
TGTGCCAGCAGTACACGATACGGACTAGCATCCTACAATGAGCAGTTCTTC	CASSTRYGLASYNEQFF	TRBV27	TRBJ2-1	few	TRBD2
TGTGCCAGCAGCGCCACAGGACAGGGATCCGGGGCCAACGTCCTGACTTTC	CASSATGQGSGANVLTF	TRBV2	TRBJ2-6	few	TRBD1
TGTGCCAGCAGTCGACAAACACAGGAAAAACTGTTTTTT	CASSRQTQEKLFF	TRBV5-6	TRBJ1-4	once	.
TGCGCCAGCAGCTTACAGGGGCCTACCAGCACAGATACGCAGTATTTT	CASSLQGPTSTDTQYF	TRBV5-1	TRBJ2-3	.	TRBD1
TGTGCCAGCAGAATCAGGGTAGGGGAGCAGTTCTTC	CASRIRVGEQFF	TRBV27	TRBJ2-1	.	.
TGTGCCAGCAGCGTAGGTTTGGGGGGAGAGACCCAGTACTTC	CASSVGLGGETQYF	TRBV9	TRBJ2-5	.	.
TGCGCCAGCAGCCAAGGTACAGTTGCAACTAATGAAAAACTGTTTTTT	CASSQGTVATNEKLFF	TRBV4-1	TRBJ1-4	.	.
TGTGCCAGCAGCTGGGACACTACCATGAACACTGAAGCTTTCTTT	CASSWDTTMNTEAFF	TRBV5-6	TRBJ1-1	.	.
TGTGCCAGTATCCCTCCGGGGGAAGGGGACACTGAAGCTTTCTTT	CASIPPGEGDTEAFF	TRBV19	TRBJ1-1	many	.
TGTGCCAGCAGATTACAGGGAGATCAGCCCCAGCATTTT	CASRLQGDQPQHF	TRBV6-5	TRBJ1-5	.	.
TGTGCCAGCAGCCCAGAGGGGGGGTATAGCTACGAGCAGTACTTC	CASSPEGGYSYEQYF	TRBV7-2	TRBJ2-7	.	.
TGTGCCAGCAGTTACCATCTTATTTACAGGGGTACTAATGAAAAACTGTTTTTT	CASSYHLIYRGTNEKLFF	TRBV6-2/TRBV6-3	TRBJ1-4	.	TRBD1
TGCAGCGCCGGACTAGCGGGAGGGAACGAGCAGTACTTC	CSAGLAGGNEQYF	TRBV29-1	TRBJ2-7	once	TRBD2
TGTGCCAGCAGCCCAGGAGGAGGAAACTACGAGCAGTACTTC	CASSPGGGNYEQYF	TRBV3-1/TRBV3-2	TRBJ2-7	.	.
TGTGCCACCAGTGATTTGGGCCGGGTTTGGTTCTTT	CATSDLGRVWFF	TRBV24-1	TRBJ1-1	.	.
TGTGCCAGCAGCTTAACCTCGGGACAGGGTAATTATGAGCAGTTCTTC	CASSLTSGQGNYEQFF	TRBV7-3	TRBJ2-1	.	TRBD1
TGTGCCAGCAGCCCTGGTTGGGGGGACCGGGACGACGAGCAGTACTTC	CASSPGWGDRDDEQYF	TRBV7-2	TRBJ2-7	once	.
TGTGCCAGCAAATACTCGGGGACAGCGCCGCCAAATAATTCACCCCTCCACTTT	CASKYSGTAPPNNSPLHF	TRBV7-2	TRBJ1-6	.	TRBD1
TGTGCCAGCAGTCCCGGACAGTCCAATCAGCCCCAGCATTTT	CASSPGQSNQPQHF	TRBV28	TRBJ1-5	.	.
TGTGCCAGCAGTGAAGGACATAATAGCAATCAGCCCCAGCATTTT	CASSEGHNSNQPQHF	TRBV2	TRBJ1-5	few	.
TGCGCCAGCAGCTTAGGACTAGCGGGTACCTACGAGCAGTACTTC	CASSLGLAGTYEQYF	TRBV5-1	TRBJ2-7	.	TRBD2
TGTGCCAGCAGTGAAGGTCAGGGCCGGACCTCTGGAAACACCATATATTTT	CASSEGQGRTSGNTIYF	TRBV2	TRBJ1-3	.	.
TGCAGCGTTGAAGCCCCGAAAACCCCGGGACTAGCGGGAGTTGGCACAGATACGCAGTATTTT	CSVEAPKTPGLAGVGTDTQYF	TRBV29-1	TRBJ2-3	.	TRBD2
TGTGCCAGCCGACAGAGCTACGAGCAGTACTTC	CASRQSYEQYF	TRBV10-3	TRBJ2-7	.	.
TGTGCCAGCAGCTCGGACAGGGGAAGCACAGATACGCAGTATTTT	CASSSDRGSTDTQYF	TRBV7-9	TRBJ2-3	once	TRBD1
TGTGCCAGCAGATCTCATACGGCTAAAAGACAGGGGGGATCTAATGAAAAACTGTTTTTT	CASRSHTAKRQGGSNEKLFF	TRBV28	TRBJ1-4	.	TRBD1
TGTGCCAGCAGTCTAAGGGGCTGGGAGCTGTTTTTT	CASSLRGWELFF	TRBV28	TRBJ2-2	once	.
TGTGCCAGCAGTTACTCGTTTGGGGCGGCTAATGAAAAACTGTTTTTT	CASSYSFGAANEKLFF	TRBV6-5	TRBJ1-4	.	.
TGTGCCAGCAGCAAAGAGACAGGACCTACGAACACCGGGGAGCTGTTTTTT	CASSKETGPTNTGELFF	TRBV21-1	TRBJ2-2	.	.
TGTGCCAGCAGTGAATATGGGGAGGCCGGCCGAGAGACCCAGTACTTC	CASSEYGEAGRETQYF	TRBV25-1	TRBJ2-5	.	.
TGTGCCAGCAGTTTCCTCAGGGCAGACAATTCACCCCTCCACTTT	CASSFLRADNSPLHF	TRBV6-2/TRBV6-3	TRBJ1-6	few	.
TGTGCCAGCAGTTCGGACAGGGCGCGCTCGTATAATTCACCCCTCCACTTT	CASSSDRARSYNSPLHF	TRBV5-8	TRBJ1-6	.	TRBD1
TGTGCCAGCAGCTTAACTCAGGGGGATCTGTTCTTC	CASSLTQGDLFF	TRBV11-1	TRBJ2-1	.	TRBD1
TGTGCCAGCAGCTTTGAACTAGCCAATGAGCAGTTCTTC	CASSFELANEQFF	TRBV11-2	TRBJ2-1	.	.
TGTGCCAGCAGCGTCAGTCCAACCCCCTCCGAGCAGTACTTC	CASSVSPTPSEQYF	TRBV9	TRBJ2-7	.	.
TGTGCCTGGAAAGTGAGGTCAGCGGGATTGTACAATGAGCAGTTCTTC	CAWKVRSAGLYNEQFF	TRBV30	TRBJ2-1	.	TRBD2
TGTGCCATCGGAGATCCTAGCACAGATACGCAGTATTTT	CAIGDPSTDTQYF	TRBV24-1	TRBJ2-3	.	.
TGTGCCAGCAGCCCCACGGGACAGAATAATGAAAAACTGTTTTTT	CASSPTGQNNEKLFF	TRBV3-1/TRBV3-2	TRBJ1-4	.	TRBD1
TGTGCCAGCAGCCCAGGGGGCTATGGCTACACCTTC	CASSPGGYGYTF	TRBV5-4	TRBJ1-2	.	TRBD1
TGTGCCAGTAGTGGAGCCGTAGCAAGCAATCAGCCCCAGCATTTT	CASSGAVASNQPQHF	TRBV19	TRBJ1-5	.	.
TGTGCCAGCAGCCCGACAGGACTGAACACTGAAGCTTTCTTT	CASSPTGLNTEAFF	TRBV6-5	TRBJ1-1	.	.
TGTGCCATCAGGGACAGGGAAGGAGATACGCAGTATTTT	CAIRDREGDTQYF	TRBV10-3	TRBJ2-3	.	TRBD1
TGTGCCAGCAGCCCCCAGGGGCAGGGCACTGAAGCTTTCTTT	CASSPQGQGTEAFF	TRBV7-9	TRBJ1-1	.	.
TGCGCCAGCAGCTTAGGGGGAGCGATCAACACCGGGGAGCTGTTTTTT	CASSLGGAINTGELFF	TRBV5-1	TRBJ2-2	.	.